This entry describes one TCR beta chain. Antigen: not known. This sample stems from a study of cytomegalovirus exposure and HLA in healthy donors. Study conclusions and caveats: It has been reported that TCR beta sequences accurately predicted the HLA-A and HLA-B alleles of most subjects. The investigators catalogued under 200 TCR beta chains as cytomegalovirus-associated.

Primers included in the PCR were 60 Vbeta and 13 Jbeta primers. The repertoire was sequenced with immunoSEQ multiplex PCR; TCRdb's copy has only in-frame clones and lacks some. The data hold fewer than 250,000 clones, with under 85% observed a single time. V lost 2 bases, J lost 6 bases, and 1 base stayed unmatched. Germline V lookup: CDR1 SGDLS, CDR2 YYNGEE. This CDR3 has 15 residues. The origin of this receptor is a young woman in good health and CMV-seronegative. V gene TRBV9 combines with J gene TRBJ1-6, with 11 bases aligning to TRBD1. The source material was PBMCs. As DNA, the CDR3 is TGTGCCAGCAGCGTGGACAGGGGGCTTAATTCACCCCTCCACTTT. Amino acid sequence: CASSVDRGLNSPLHF.